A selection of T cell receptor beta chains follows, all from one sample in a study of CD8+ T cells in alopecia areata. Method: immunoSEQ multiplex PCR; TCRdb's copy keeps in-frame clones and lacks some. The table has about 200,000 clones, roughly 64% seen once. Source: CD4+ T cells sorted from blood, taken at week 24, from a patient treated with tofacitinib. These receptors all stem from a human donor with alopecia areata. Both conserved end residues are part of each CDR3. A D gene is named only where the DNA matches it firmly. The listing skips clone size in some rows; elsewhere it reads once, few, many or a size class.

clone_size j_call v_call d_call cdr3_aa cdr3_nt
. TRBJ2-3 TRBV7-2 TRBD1 CASRDRTGPDTQYF TGTGCCAGCAGAGACCGGACAGGGCCAGATACGCAGTATTTT
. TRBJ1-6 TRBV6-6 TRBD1 CASNRQGGDSPLHF TGTGCCAGCAACAGACAGGGTGGGGATTCACCCCTCCACTTT
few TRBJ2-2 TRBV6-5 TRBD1 CASRRQGGTGELFF TGTGCCAGCAGACGACAGGGGGGGACCGGGGAGCTGTTTTTT
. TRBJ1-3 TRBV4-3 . CASSQDYGNTIYF TGCGCCAGCAGCCAAGATTATGGAAACACCATATATTTT
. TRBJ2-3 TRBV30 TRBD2 CAWSVKLASDTQYF TGTGCCTGGAGTGTTAAACTAGCGTCAGATACGCAGTATTTT
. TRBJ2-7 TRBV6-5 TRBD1 CASRRDRGDYEQYF TGTGCCAGCAGACGTGACAGGGGTGACTACGAGCAGTACTTC
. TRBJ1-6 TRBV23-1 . CARMGARDETLRFVDSPLHF TGCGCCAGGATGGGGGCCAGGGACGAAACGCTTCGATTTGTAGATTCACCCCTCCACTTT
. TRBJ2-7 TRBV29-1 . CSVDQGGGYEQYF TGCAGCGTTGATCAGGGGGGAGGCTACGAGCAGTACTTC
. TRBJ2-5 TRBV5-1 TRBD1 CASSVDRGKETQYF TGCGCCAGCAGCGTGGACAGGGGGAAAGAGACCCAGTACTTC
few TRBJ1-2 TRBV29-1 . CSVQTGNGGYTF TGCAGCGTACAAACAGGGAATGGTGGCTACACCTTC
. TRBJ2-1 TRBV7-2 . CASSLQKGNEQFF TGTGCCAGCAGCTTACAAAAGGGTAATGAGCAGTTCTTC
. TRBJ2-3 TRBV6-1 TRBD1 CASSTRTGHTQYF TGTGCCAGCAGTACCCGGACAGGGCATACGCAGTATTTT
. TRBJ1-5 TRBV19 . CASTPRGNQPQHF TGTGCCAGTACCCCAAGGGGGAATCAGCCCCAGCATTTT
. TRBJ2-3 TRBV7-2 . CASSLTLGGTDTQYF TGTGCCAGCAGCTTAACCCTGGGCGGGACAGATACGCAGTATTTT
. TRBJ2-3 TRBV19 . CATTGAGHRKDTQYF TGTGCCACCACAGGTGCGGGCCACCGCAAAGATACGCAGTATTTT
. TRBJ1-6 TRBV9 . CASSAGLKYNSPLHF TGTGCCAGCAGCGCAGGACTGAAGTATAATTCACCCCTCCACTTT
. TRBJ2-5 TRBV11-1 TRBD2 CASSLAGGSVETQYF TGTGCCAGCAGCTTGGCGGGGGGGAGCGTAGAGACCCAGTACTTC
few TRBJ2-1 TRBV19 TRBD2 CASSVAGGYNEQFF TGTGCCAGTAGTGTCGCGGGGGGCTACAATGAGCAGTTCTTC
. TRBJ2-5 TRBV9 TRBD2 CASSTRPSGGKETQYF TGTGCCAGCAGCACCAGACCTAGCGGGGGGAAAGAGACCCAGTACTTC
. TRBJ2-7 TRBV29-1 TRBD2 CSVEGERESSYEQYF TGCAGCGTTGAAGGAGAGCGGGAGAGCTCCTACGAGCAGTACTTC
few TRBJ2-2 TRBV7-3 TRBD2 CASSASGNTGELFF TGTGCCAGCAGCGCTAGCGGCAACACCGGGGAGCTGTTTTTT
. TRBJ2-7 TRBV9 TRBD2 CASSSTSSGVGEQYF TGTGCCAGCAGCTCAACCAGTAGCGGGGTGGGCGAGCAGTACTTC
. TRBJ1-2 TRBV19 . CASFGYGYTF TGTGCCAGTTTTGGATATGGCTACACCTTC
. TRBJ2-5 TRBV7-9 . CASSSGETQYF TGTGCCAGCAGCTCCGGGGAGACCCAGTACTTC
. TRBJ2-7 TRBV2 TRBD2 CASRSYGGTNEQYF TGTGCCAGCAGATCATACGGGGGGACCAACGAGCAGTACTTC
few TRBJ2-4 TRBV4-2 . CASSQALLVAKNIQYF TGTGCCAGCAGCCAAGCGTTACTCGTAGCCAAAAACATTCAGTACTTC
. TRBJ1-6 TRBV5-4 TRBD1 CASNDRVRNSPLHF TGTGCCAGCAATGACAGGGTTCGCAATTCACCCCTCCACTTT